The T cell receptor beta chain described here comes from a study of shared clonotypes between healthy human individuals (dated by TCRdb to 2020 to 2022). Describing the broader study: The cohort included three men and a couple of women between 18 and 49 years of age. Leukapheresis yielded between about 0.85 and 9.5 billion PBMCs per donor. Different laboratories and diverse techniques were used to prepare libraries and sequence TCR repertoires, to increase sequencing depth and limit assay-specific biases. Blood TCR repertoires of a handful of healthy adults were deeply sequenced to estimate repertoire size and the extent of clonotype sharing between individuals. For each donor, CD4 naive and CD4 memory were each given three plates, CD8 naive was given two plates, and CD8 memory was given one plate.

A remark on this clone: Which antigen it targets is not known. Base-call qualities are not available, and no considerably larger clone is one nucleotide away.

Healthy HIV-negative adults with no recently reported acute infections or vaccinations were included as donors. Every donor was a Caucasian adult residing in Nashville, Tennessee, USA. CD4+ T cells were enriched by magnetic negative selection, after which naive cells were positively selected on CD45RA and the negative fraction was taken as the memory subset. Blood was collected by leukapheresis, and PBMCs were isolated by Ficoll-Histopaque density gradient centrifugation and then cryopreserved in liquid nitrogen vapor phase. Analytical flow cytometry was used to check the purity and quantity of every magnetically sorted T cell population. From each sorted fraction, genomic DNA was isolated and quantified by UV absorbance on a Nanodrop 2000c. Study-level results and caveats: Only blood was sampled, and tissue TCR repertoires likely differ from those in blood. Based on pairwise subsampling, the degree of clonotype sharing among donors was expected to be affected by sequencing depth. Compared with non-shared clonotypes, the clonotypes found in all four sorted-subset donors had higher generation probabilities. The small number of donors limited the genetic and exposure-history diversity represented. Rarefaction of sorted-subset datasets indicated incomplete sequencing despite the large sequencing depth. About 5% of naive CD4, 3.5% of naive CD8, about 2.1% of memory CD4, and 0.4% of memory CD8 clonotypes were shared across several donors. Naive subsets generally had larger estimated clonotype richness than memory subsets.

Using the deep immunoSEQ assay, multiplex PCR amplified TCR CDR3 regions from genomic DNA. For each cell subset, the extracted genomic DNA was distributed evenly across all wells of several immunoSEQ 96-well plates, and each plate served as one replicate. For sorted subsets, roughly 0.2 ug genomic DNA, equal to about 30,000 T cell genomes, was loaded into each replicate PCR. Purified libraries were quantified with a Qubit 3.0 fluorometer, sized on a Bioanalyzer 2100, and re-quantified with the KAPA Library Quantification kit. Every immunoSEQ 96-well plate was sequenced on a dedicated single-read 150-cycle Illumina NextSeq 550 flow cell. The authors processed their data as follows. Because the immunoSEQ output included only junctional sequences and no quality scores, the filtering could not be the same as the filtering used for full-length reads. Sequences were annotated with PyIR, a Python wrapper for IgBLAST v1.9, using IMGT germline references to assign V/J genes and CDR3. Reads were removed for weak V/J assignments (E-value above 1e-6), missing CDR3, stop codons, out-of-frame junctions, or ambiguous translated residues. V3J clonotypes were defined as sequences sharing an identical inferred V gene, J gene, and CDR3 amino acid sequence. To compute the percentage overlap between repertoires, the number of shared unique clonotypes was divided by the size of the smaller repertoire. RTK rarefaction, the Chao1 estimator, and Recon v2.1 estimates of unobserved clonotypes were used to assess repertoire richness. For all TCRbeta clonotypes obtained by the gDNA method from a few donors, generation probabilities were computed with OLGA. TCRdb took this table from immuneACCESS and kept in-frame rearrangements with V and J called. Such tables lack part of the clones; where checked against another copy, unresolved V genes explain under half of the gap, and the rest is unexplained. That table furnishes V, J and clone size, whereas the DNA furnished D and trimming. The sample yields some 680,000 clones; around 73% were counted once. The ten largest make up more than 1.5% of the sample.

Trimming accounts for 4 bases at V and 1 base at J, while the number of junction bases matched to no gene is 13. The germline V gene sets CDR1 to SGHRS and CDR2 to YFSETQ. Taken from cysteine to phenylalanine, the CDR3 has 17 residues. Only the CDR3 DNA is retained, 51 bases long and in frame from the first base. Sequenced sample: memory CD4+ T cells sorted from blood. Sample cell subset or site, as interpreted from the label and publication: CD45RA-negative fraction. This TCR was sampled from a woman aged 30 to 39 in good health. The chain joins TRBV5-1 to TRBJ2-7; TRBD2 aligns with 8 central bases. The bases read TGCGCCAGCAGCCCCTACAACGGACTAGCTTCTTCCTACGAGCAGTACTTC. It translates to CASSPYNGLASSYEQYF. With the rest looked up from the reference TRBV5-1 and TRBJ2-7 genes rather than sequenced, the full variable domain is KAGVTQTPRYLIKTRGQQVTLSCSPISGHRSVSWYQQTPGQGLQFLFEYFSETQRNKGNFPGRFSGRQFSNSRSEMNVSTLELGDSALYLCASSPYNGLASSYEQYFGPGTRLTVT.